This T cell receptor beta chain was captured by sequencing in a study of blood T cell repertoires in COVID-19 (dated by TCRdb to about 2020). At the level of the whole study: Samples from collaborators originated in the United States, Italy and Spain and spanned both the acute and convalescent phases of COVID-19. The material from the prospective study consisted of cDNA or gDNA derived from T cells, B-cell-depleted T cells, or PBMCs. Subjects who had been exposed to COVID-19, were actively infected with it, or had recovered from it provided the deeply sampled blood TCRbeta repertoires that made up the dataset. The repertoires were released in a freely available public database meant as a resource for research on the immune response to SARS-CoV-2. The samples were drawn from two sources: the first 160 participants of the ongoing ImmuneRACE study, and 1,200 or so subjects contributed by 6 global collaborators. A de-identified subject ID, COVID-19 status, age in years and sex were almost always included in the sample metadata. HLA class I and class II types, where available, came from metadata supplied by the sample provider rather than from assay-based typing.

Results and caveats for the whole study, not just this receptor: The amount of clinical and demographic metadata varied by source and participant and was provided uncurated.

Collaborating institutions collected whole blood in K2EDTA tubes following their own protocols. Collaborator samples were shipped for TCRbeta analysis as frozen whole blood, isolated PBMCs, or DNA extracted from either sample type. V gives up 1 base and J gives up 0 bases, and the segment between their germline ends measures 12 bases. From the germline V gene (reference sequence), CDR1 is SEHNR and CDR2 is FQNEAQ. CDR3 length: 16 amino acids, cysteine to phenylalanine. Of the read, only the CDR3 DNA is kept; its 48 bases are in frame from base 1. To note about this clone: Its antigen remains undetermined. No per-base quality is available; no much larger clone lies one base away.

TCRbeta CDR3 regions were amplified from genomic DNA by means of the immunoSEQ Assay, a bias-controlled multiplex PCR. On the authors' methods: The number of nucleated cells in each sample was estimated from the amplification of reference gene primers within the assay. Sequence reads were collapsed and filtered to measure the absolute abundance of every unique TCRbeta CDR3 rearrangement. For each sample, productive Simpson clonality was calculated as the square root of Simpson's diversity index across productive rearrangements. TCRdb carries this immuneACCESS record with in-frame sequences only. Its versions omit some clonotypes, under half of them owing to an unresolved V gene in the studies checked, with the rest unexplained. The V and J calls and the clone size are those of that table, but D and trimming were determined from the DNA. The sample records 50,000 or so clones, 65% to 90% of which are singletons. The top ten clonotypes cover roughly 7% of the sample.

This TCR derives from a man aged 35 to 55 with acute or convalescent COVID-19. The receptor chain draws on TRBV7-9 and TRBJ2-5, with TRBD1 perhaps the D gene, on 5 matching bases. Sequences were obtained from peripheral blood. The CDR3 corresponds to CASSLGAGWYQETQYF. Here is the DNA: TGTGCCAGCAGCTTAGGGGCAGGGTGGTACCAAGAGACCCAGTACTTC.